The 17 T cell receptor beta chains given below trace back to one sample, sequenced in a study of blood T cell repertoires in COVID-19. Produced via immunoSEQ multiplex PCR; TCRdb's table is partial and in-frame only. The sample consists of approximately 110,000 clones, roughly four fifths of them appearing once. The specimen was peripheral blood. The receptors were gathered from a woman aged 80 or over with acute or convalescent COVID-19.

The genes are TRBV5-4 and TRBJ1-5; no clear D gene. This CDR3 region has 13 residues. V was pared by 0 bases and J by 4 bases, with 5 bases between. CDR1 SGHNT and CDR2 YYREEE come from the germline V gene (reference sequence). The DNA for the CDR3 is TGTGCCAGCAGCTTGGATCAAAATCAGCCCCAGCATTTT. It yields the protein CASSLDQNQPQHF.

The CDR3 region is CASSPGQGGLTEAFF. The CDR3 DNA sequence: TGTGCCAGCTCACCGGGTCAGGGAGGGTTAACTGAAGCTTTCTTT. The rearrangement uses TRBV18 and TRBJ1-1; D possibly corresponds to TRBD1 (5 bases). Germline CDR1 KGHSH, CDR2 LQKENI. CDR3 length: 15 residues. V lost 3 bases to trimming and J lost 5 bases, with 16 bases between them.

This clone was detected only a few times. The chain is built from TRBV30 and TRBJ2-2; tentatively, D is TRBD1 (5 bases). The germline gives CDR1 GTSNPN, CDR2 SVGIG (reference sequence). This CDR3 region has 15 residues. Between the trimmed V and J ends, which lost 3 bases and 5 bases, there was a span of 16 bases. CDR3 coding DNA: TGTGCCTGGAGCGCAGGCAGGGTGTTGACCGGGGAGCTGTTTTTT. Translation gives CAWSAGRVLTGELFF.

The gene calls are TRBV19 and TRBJ1-2, with TRBD1 identical over 7 bases. In germline, CDR1 is LNHDA, CDR2 SQIVND (reference sequence). J gave up 7 bases and V 3 bases, and 20 bases lay outside the gene matches. The CDR3 runs 18 residues. CDR3 sequence: CASSISRGTVGLLGGYTF. The CDR3 DNA sequence: TGTGCCAGTAGTATCTCTCGGGGGACAGTTGGATTGCTGGGTGGCTACACCTTC.

V and J are TRBV19 and TRBJ1-2; D possibly corresponds to TRBD1 (5 bases). CDR1 is LNHDA and CDR2 is SQIVND in the germline V gene (reference sequence). Trimming left V 3 bases short and J 4 bases short, with 15 bases between. This CDR3 spans 15 amino acids. The CDR3 DNA sequence: TGTGCCAGTAGTATCAACTGGGGCGGTGGCTATGGCTACACCTTC. Translation gives CASSINWGGGYGYTF.

The chain links TRBV28 to TRBJ1-5, with a possible D match to TRBD1 (6 bases). The CDR3 extends over 15 amino acids. Germline V lookup: CDR1 MDHEN, CDR2 SYDVKM. The V end was cut by 4 bases, the J end by 7 bases, with 17 bases between. CDR3 region: CASSSIRTVDQPQHF. The CDR3 bases are TGTGCCAGCAGTTCGATACGGACAGTAGACCAGCCCCAGCATTTT.

The chain uses TRBV7-2 and TRBJ2-7, with TRBD2 matching 9 bases. The CDR3 length is 12 residues. Germline values: CDR1 SGHTA, CDR2 FQGNSA. CDR3 DNA sequence: TGTGCAACGATTGCGGGAGGGCGCGAGCAGTACTTC. Translation: CATIAGGREQYF.

The rearrangement joins TRBV2 to TRBJ1-3; 7 bases fit TRBD1. Trimming cost V 5 bases and J 7 bases; bases outside gene matches: 11. The CDR3 runs to 15 residues. Looked up from germline, CDR1 is SNHLY and CDR2 is FYNNEI. DNA of the CDR3: TGTGCCAGCAGTCTTGGACAGGTCTTTGGGAACACCATATATTTT. It translates to CASSLGQVFGNTIYF.

The chain is built from TRBV3-1 (or the pseudogene TRBV3-2) and TRBJ1-2; 9 nucleotides line up with TRBD1. Germline CDR1 is LGHDT and CDR2 is YNNKEL (reference sequence). The CDR3 has 14 residues. J lost 8 bases, V lost 4 bases, and 8 bases had no gene match. The chain's CDR3 is CASSPRTGEGGYTF. The CDR3 region has the DNA TGTGCCAGCAGCCCCCGGACAGGGGAAGGCGGCTACACCTTC.

The chain uses TRBV29-1 and TRBJ2-1, with TRBD2 as a possible D gene (6 bases). CDR3 length: 13 residues. Trimming shortened V by 6 bases and J by 3 bases, and 12 bases separated the two germline ends. CDR1 and CDR2 from the germline V gene are SQVTM and ANQGSEA. The CDR3 here is CSVGGAVYNEQFF. In nucleotides, the CDR3 is TGCAGCGTCGGAGGGGCGGTCTACAATGAGCAGTTCTTC.

The chain uses TRBV6-4 and TRBJ2-2; 11 bases match TRBD2. In germline, CDR1 is MRHNA, CDR2 SNTAGT. This CDR3 region has 15 residues. The trim removed 8 bases at V and 5 bases at J, leaving 7 bases unmatched. In nucleotides, the CDR3 is TGTGCCAGCCAGAGTGGGACTAGCGGTACCGGGGAGCTGTTTTTT. As protein: CASQSGTSGTGELFF.

The chain couples TRBV5-1 to TRBJ2-2; 9 positions agree with TRBD1. Germline V CDR1 and CDR2: SGHRS, YFSETQ. This CDR3 is built from 16 residues. The V segment lost 2 bases and the J segment 2 bases; nucleotides outside the gene matches: 4. The CDR3, as DNA: TGCGCCAGCAGCTTCCTACAGGGGGCCAACACCGGGGAGCTGTTTTTT. Translating gives CASSFLQGANTGELFF.

The chain is built from TRBV28 and TRBJ1-1; tentative D call: TRBD1 (6 bases). From germline, CDR1 is MDHEN and CDR2 SYDVKM. V was pared by 1 base and J by 0 bases, with 9 bases between. The CDR3 runs 15 residues. The DNA for the CDR3 is TGTGCCAGCAGTTTATTGGACAGAATGAACACTGAAGCTTTCTTT. The encoded protein is CASSLLDRMNTEAFF. Combining the CDR3 with reference TRBV28 and TRBJ1-1 gives the whole variable domain DVKVTQSSRYLVKRTGEKVFLECVQDMDHENMFWYRQDPGLGLRLIYFSYDVKMKEKGDIPEGYSVSREKKERFSLILESASTNQTSMYLCASSLLDRMNTEAFFGQGTRLTVV.

The chain recombines TRBV5-4 with TRBJ1-6; 9 nucleotides agree with TRBD1. The CDR3 is made up of 16 amino acids. V shed 4 bases and J 6 bases; nucleotides not matched to a gene: 8. The germline V gene encodes CDR1 SGHNT and CDR2 YYREEE (reference sequence). The CDR3, as DNA: TGTGCCAGCAGCCCCGGACAGGGGAGCTTTAATTCACCCCTCCACTTT. Encoded protein: CASSPGQGSFNSPLHF.

The V and J genes are TRBV27 and TRBJ2-2, with 9 bases lining up with TRBD2. Trimming removed 10 bases from V and 5 bases from J; junction bases left unmatched: 8. CDR3 length: 14 residues. Germline-derived CDR1 and CDR2 are MNHEY and SMNVEV (reference sequence). The CDR3, as DNA: TGTGCCACCCGTAGCGGGAGACTTACCGGGGAGCTGTTTTTT. Encoded protein: CATRSGRLTGELFF.

This sequence joins TRBV18 and TRBJ2-1; 10 positions agree with TRBD1. This CDR3 contains 14 residues. After removal of 3 bases from V and 6 bases from J, the junction contained 2 bases not matched to a gene. Germline V lookup: CDR1 KGHSH, CDR2 LQKENI. The CDR3 region is CASSPDRGGNEQFF. CDR3 in DNA: TGTGCCAGCTCACCGGACAGGGGGGGCAATGAGCAGTTCTTC.

This chain joins TRBV19 and TRBJ1-1; unclear D gene. Germline V gives CDR1 LNHDA, CDR2 SQIVND (reference sequence). The V end was cut by 6 bases, the J end by 0 bases, with 11 bases between. There are 14 residues in the CDR3. The CDR3 loop is CASRTREVNTEAFF. The CDR3 nucleotides are TGTGCCAGTAGGACCCGCGAGGTGAACACTGAAGCTTTCTTT.